The 2 T cell receptor beta chains reported below all come from one sample, sequenced in a study of T cells in Graves' hyperthyroidism and ophthalmopathy. Amplification yielded TCR beta CDR3 regions, with RNA transcripts as the source. Carried out on the TCR CDR3, a first-round RT-PCR used the HTBI primer set. Using its own MiXCR run on the multiplex PCR reads, TCRdb lists one record per CDR3 protein. The data contain a few hundred thousand distinct CDR3 sequences, 20% of them seen just once; the ten biggest clones take up about a quarter. Source material: blood. The receptors shown here come from a man aged 18 to 30 with Graves' hyperthyroidism.

The chain combines TRBV28 with TRBJ2-5; possible D gene TRBD2, 5 bases. The V gene's germline CDR1 is MDHEN and CDR2 SYDVKM. Trimming pared 7 bases from V and 0 bases from J, leaving 15 bases between. This CDR3 region has 15 residues. The CDR3 DNA reads TGTGCCAGCACCCACCTTACGGGGAACCAAGAGACCCAGTACTTC. Translating it yields CASTHLTGNQETQYF.

This clonotype has ten or more counts. This chain joins TRBV5-1 and TRBJ1-2; tentatively, D is TRBD1 (6 bases). The CDR3 extends over 14 amino acids. CDR1 and CDR2 (germline): SGHRS, YFSETQ. V was shortened by 0 bases and J by 3 bases, with 9 bases between the two germline ends. CDR3 DNA sequence: TGCGCCAGCAGCTTGGACAGGGTGGACTATGGCTACACCTTC. Its translation: CASSLDRVDYGYTF.